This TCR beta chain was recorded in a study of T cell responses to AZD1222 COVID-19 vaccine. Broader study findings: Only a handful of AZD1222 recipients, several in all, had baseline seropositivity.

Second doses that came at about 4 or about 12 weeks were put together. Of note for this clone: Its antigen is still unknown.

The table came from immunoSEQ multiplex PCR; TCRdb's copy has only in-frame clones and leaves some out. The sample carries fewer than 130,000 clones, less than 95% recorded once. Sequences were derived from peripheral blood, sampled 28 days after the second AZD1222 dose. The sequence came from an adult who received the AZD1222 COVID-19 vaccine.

The CDR3 loop reads CASSRDSFRDQPQHF. CDR3 nucleotide sequence: TGTGCCAGCTCACGGGACTCTTTCCGCGATCAGCCCCAGCATTTT. The rearrangement links TRBV18 to TRBJ1-5, with D possibly TRBD1 on 5 matching bases. Trimming removed 4 bases at V and 5 bases at J, with 15 bases between. There are 15 residues in the CDR3. The germline gives CDR1 KGHSH, CDR2 LQKENI.